This T cell receptor (beta chain) was recorded in a study of cytomegalovirus exposure and HLA in healthy donors. Regarding this clone: Antigen unknown.

Germline V CDR1 and CDR2: SGHDN, FVKESK. Trimming at V came to 6 bases and at J to 3 bases, leaving 3 bases not matched to a gene. This CDR3 is built from 13 residues. Using immunoSEQ multiplex PCR, the repertoire was profiled, and TCRdb retains in-frame clones only, with some absent. The sample lists about 82,000 clones, 85% to 95% occurring once. Notes on the study in general: For cytomegalovirus status, the classifier reportedly gave diagnoses with high specificity and sensitivity. CMV antigen specificity was confirmed in vitro for a few CMV-associated chains.

Material for sequencing was PBMCs. This chain uses TRBV14 with TRBJ1-2, with TRBD1 matching 8 bases. This receptor was identified in a man between 18 and 35 years old in good health and CMV-seronegative. Here the CDR3 DNA reads TGTGCCAGCAGACCACAGGGGGACTATGGCTACACCTTC. Its translation is CASRPQGDYGYTF.